Below are 24 T cell receptor beta chains sequenced from a single sample in a study of shared clonotypes between healthy human individuals. Positively selected for CCR7, the CD45RO-negative cells used as naive CD8 cells excluded terminally differentiated effector memory CD45RA+ cells. TCRdb's copy holds only in-frame clones and misses some; the assay was immunoSEQ multiplex PCR. The sample has about 2.1 million clones; around 93% are singletons. Input material: naive CD8+ T cells from PBMCs. These receptors were collected from a man aged 18-30 years in good health. Some clones in this sample may be carry-over from other donors' samples.

The CDR3 reads CASSSQGTGELFF. The CDR3 region has the DNA TGTGCCAGCAGTTCACAGGGTACCGGGGAGCTGTTTTTT. The chain links TRBV25-1 to TRBJ2-2, with D perhaps matching TRBD1 (6 bases). CDR3 length: 13 residues. Per germline, CDR1 MGHDK and CDR2 SYGVNS. The germline V and J ends were trimmed by 5 bases and 5 bases, with 9 bases remaining between them.

A few counts support this clone. Other DNA variants within this sample encode the same CDR3. The chain couples TRBV7-9 to TRBJ2-7; no firm D call. V dropped 1 base and J dropped 4 bases, with 5 bases sitting between them. CDR3 length: 12 amino acids. Germline CDR1 reads SEHNR; CDR2 reads FQNEAQ (reference sequence). The CDR3: CASSLGEYEQYF. CDR3 nucleotide sequence: TGTGCCAGCAGCTTAGGGGAATACGAGCAGTACTTC.

This clone appeared a single time. The gene calls are TRBV5-6 and TRBJ1-3; 10 nucleotides align to TRBD1. The CDR3 loop spans 15 amino acids. The ends lost 3 bases at V and 0 bases at J; junction bases unmatched: 0. Germline V gene sequence: CDR1 SGHDT, CDR2 YYEEEE. Written as DNA, the CDR3 is TGTGCCAGCAGCTGGGACAGGGGCTCTGGAAACACCATATATTTT. This encodes CASSWDRGSGNTIYF.

Concerning this clone: This same CDR3 is encoded by further DNA sequences in the sample. V and J are TRBV14 and TRBJ1-2; D gene uncertain. Germline V gives CDR1 SGHDN, CDR2 FVKESK. The CDR3 contains 13 residues. V was clipped by 4 bases and J by 3 bases, with 9 bases between them. CDR3 sequence: CASSLRTDYGYTF. The CDR3 DNA sequence: TGTGCCAGCAGCCTCCGGACGGACTATGGCTACACCTTC.

The chain uses TRBV27 and TRBJ2-1; D gene uncertain. The CDR3 is made up of 16 amino acids. V was shortened by 8 bases and J by 0 bases, with 17 bases between the two germline ends. CDR1 MNHEY and CDR2 SMNVEV come from the germline V gene (reference sequence). This CDR3 is CASPASPPSSYNEQFF. CDR3 nucleotide sequence: TGTGCCAGCCCCGCTTCCCCCCCAAGCTCCTACAATGAGCAGTTCTTC.

This chain joins TRBV15 and TRBJ1-2, with D perhaps TRBD1 (6 bases). V was trimmed by 0 bases and J by 4 bases, leaving 15 bases between them. Germline V gives CDR1 LNHNV, CDR2 YYDKDF (reference sequence). This CDR3 region has 16 residues. As DNA, the CDR3 is TGTGCCACCAGCAGAGATTGGGTACAGGGATCCTATGGCTACACCTTC. Its protein is CATSRDWVQGSYGYTF. Full variable domain (outside the CDR3, taken from reference TRBV15 and TRBJ1-2): DAMVIQNPRYQVTQFGKPVTLSCSQTLNHNVMYWYQQKSSQAPKLLFHYYDKDFNNEADTPDNFQSRRPNTSFCFLDIRSPGLGDTAMYLCATSRDWVQGSYGYTFGSGTRLTVV.

The chain recombines TRBV19 with TRBJ2-1, with D hard to call. V shed 7 bases and J shed 4 bases, with 5 bases lying between them. Per germline, CDR1 LNHDA and CDR2 SQIVND (reference sequence). The CDR3 has 11 amino acids. The CDR3 is CASMAYNEQFF. The CDR3 region has the DNA TGTGCCAGTATGGCGTACAATGAGCAGTTCTTC.

The V gene is TRBV21-1, the J gene TRBJ2-7; TRBD2, the table's D call, lacks a check against the DNA. TRBV21-1 constitutes a pseudogene. The CDR3 consists of 15 residues. In nucleotides, the CDR3 is TGTGCCAGCAGCAAAGTTAGCGGGCCTTCCTACGAGCAGTACTTC. It is translated as CASSKVSGPSYEQYF.

This clone was recorded only once. This sample includes further DNA sequences coding for the same CDR3. The chain is built from TRBV2 and TRBJ2-7; D gene uncertain. CDR3 length equals 13 residues. Looked up from germline, CDR1 is SNHLY and CDR2 is FYNNEI. V was clipped by 3 bases and J by 1 base, with 7 bases between them. DNA of the CDR3: TGTGCCAGCAGTGAGGGATCTTCCTACGAGCAGTACTTC. Translating it yields CASSEGSSYEQYF.

The J gene is TRBJ2-2, the V gene TRBV27, with a tentative D call TRBD2 (6 bases). This CDR3 is 14 amino acids long. The V gene's germline CDR1 is MNHEY and CDR2 SMNVEV (reference sequence). The germline V and J ends were trimmed by 3 bases and 4 bases, with 9 bases remaining between them. CDR3 loop: CASSFDGSTGELFF. The CDR3 nucleotides are TGTGCCAGCAGTTTCGACGGGAGCACCGGGGAGCTGTTTTTT.

This rearrangement joins TRBV7-6 to TRBJ2-6; D possibly uses TRBD1 or TRBD2 (5 bases each). This CDR3 spans 16 amino acids. The V and J ends lost 5 bases and 3 bases respectively, with 14 bases between them. Germline CDR1 is SGHVS and CDR2 is FNYEAQ. For the CDR3, the DNA is TGTGCCAGCAGCCGGGACGTGGGTCGTGGGGCCAACGTCCTGACTTTC. It is translated as CASSRDVGRGANVLTF. The whole variable domain, remainder taken from reference TRBV7-6 and TRBJ2-6, is GAGVSQSPRYKVTKRGQDVALRCDPISGHVSLYWYRQALGQGPEFLTYFNYEAQQDKSGLPNDRFSAERPEGSISTLTIQRTEQRDSAMYRCASSRDVGRGANVLTFGAGSRLTVL.

The V gene is TRBV29-1, the J gene TRBJ2-7; D call uncertain. Germline V gene lookup returns CDR1 SQVTM and CDR2 ANQGSEA. The CDR3 totals 12 residues. The V gene lost 7 bases and the J gene lost 4 bases, with 14 bases spanning the gap. DNA for the CDR3: TGCAGCGCGGGTCCAGCGAAATACGAGCAGTACTTC. Translation gives CSAGPAKYEQYF.

The genes are TRBV27 and TRBJ1-1; D remains ambiguous. Germline CDR1 MNHEY, CDR2 SMNVEV (reference sequence). There are 15 residues in the CDR3. Trimming pared 5 bases from V and 10 bases from J, leaving 23 bases between. The chain's CDR3 is CASSPYDRLPLGAFF. CDR3 coding DNA: TGTGCCAGCAGTCCCTACGACCGGCTCCCCCTTGGAGCTTTCTTT.

The rearrangement uses TRBV7-3 and TRBJ2-2; D is possibly TRBD1 (6 bases). Trimming took 2 bases from V and 3 from J, leaving 13 bases between them. Per germline, CDR1 SGHTA and CDR2 FQGTGA. The CDR3 contains 16 residues. The CDR3 sequence is CASSLDAGVYTGELFF. The CDR3 region has the DNA TGTGCCAGCAGCTTAGATGCAGGGGTCTACACCGGGGAGCTGTTTTTT.

The chain employs TRBV9 and TRBJ2-2; D remains ambiguous. Germline V lookup: CDR1 SGDLS, CDR2 YYNGEE. The CDR3 covers 15 residues. V lost 0 bases to trimming and J lost 3 bases, with 9 bases between them. The DNA of the CDR3 is TGTGCCAGCAGCGTAGGGACGGCTTACACCGGGGAGCTGTTTTTT. Translation gives CASSVGTAYTGELFF. Based on the CDR3 plus reference TRBV9 and TRBJ2-2, the full variable domain is DSGVTQTPKHLITATGQRVTLRCSPRSGDLSVYWYQQSLDQGLQFLIQYYNGEERAKGNILERFSAQQFPDLHSELNLSSLELGDSALYFCASSVGTAYTGELFFGEGSRLTVL.

The CDR3 nucleotides read TGTGCCAGCAGCTTGCCCCTCGGGGAAAAGAGGGGCTACACCTTC. This translates into CASSLPLGEKRGYTF. The genes are TRBV7-9 and TRBJ1-2; no clear D gene. Between the trimmed V and J ends, which lost 3 bases and 8 bases, there was a span of 19 bases. CDR1 and CDR2 from the germline V gene are SEHNR and FQNEAQ (reference sequence). The CDR3 runs 15 residues. Full variable domain (missing parts from reference TRBV7-9 and TRBJ1-2): DTGVSQNPRHKITKRGQNVTFRCDPISEHNRLYWYRQTLGQGPEFLTYFQNEAQLEKSRLLSDRFSAERPKGSFSTLEIQRTEQGDSAMYLCASSLPLGEKRGYTFGSGTRLTVV.

This chain connects TRBV4-2 to TRBJ2-7, with 7 bases matching TRBD1. V dropped 2 bases and J dropped 1; count of bases not matched to a gene: 2. Germline CDR1 is LGHNA and CDR2 is YNFKEQ. The CDR3 length is 14 residues. The CDR3, as DNA: TGTGCCAGCAGCCAATACAGGGGATCCTACGAGCAGTACTTC. Residues: CASSQYRGSYEQYF.

This clone was seen just once. This chain uses TRBV7-8 with TRBJ2-1; TRBD2 aligns across 12 bases. This CDR3 spans 18 amino acids. J lost 3 bases, V lost 1 base, and 7 bases had no gene match. In germline, CDR1 is SGHVS, CDR2 FQNEAQ. The DNA of the CDR3 is TGTGCCAGCAGCTTAGTGACCCTAGCGGGAGGGAACTACAATGAGCAGTTCTTC. Protein sequence: CASSLVTLAGGNYNEQFF. Variable domain in full (rest from reference TRBV7-8 and TRBJ2-1): GAGVSQSPRYKVAKRGQDVALRCDPISGHVSLFWYQQALGQGPEFLTYFQNEAQLDKSGLPSDRFFAERPEGSVSTLKIQRTQQEDSAVYLCASSLVTLAGGNYNEQFFGPGTRLTVL.

The chain has TRBV7-9 and TRBJ2-2; D is unclear. Germline V gives CDR1 SEHNR, CDR2 FQNEAQ (reference sequence). V lost 5 bases, J lost 0 bases, and 13 bases lay in between. This CDR3 comprises 16 residues. The CDR3 sequence: CASSEKRAANTGELFF. DNA for the CDR3: TGTGCCAGCAGCGAGAAGAGAGCAGCGAACACCGGGGAGCTGTTTTTT.

The chain joins TRBV27 to TRBJ2-7; weak D call: TRBD2 (6 bases). There are 13 residues in the CDR3. The V and J ends lost 4 bases and 6 bases respectively, with 13 bases between them. Per germline, CDR1 MNHEY and CDR2 SMNVEV (reference sequence). CDR3: CASSWGVQLEQYF. DNA of the CDR3: TGTGCCAGCAGTTGGGGGGTGCAACTCGAGCAGTACTTC.

The V and J genes are TRBV2 and TRBJ2-1; TRBD2 matches at 12 bases. The CDR3 covers 15 residues. Germline assignment: CDR1 SNHLY and CDR2 FYNNEI. V shed 6 bases and J 7 bases; nucleotides not matched to a gene: 7. The CDR3 is CASRPRLAGVNEQFF. The CDR3 nucleotides read TGTGCCAGCAGACCGAGACTAGCGGGAGTTAATGAGCAGTTCTTC.

This sequence joins TRBV10-1 and TRBJ1-1, with unresolved D. The CDR3 covers 14 residues. Per the germline V gene, CDR1 is WNHNN and CDR2 is SYGVQD (reference sequence). Trimming removed 5 bases from V and 0 bases from J, with 10 bases in between. The CDR3 loop reads CASSRKGLNTEAFF. The CDR3 nucleotides read TGCGCCAGCAGTCGGAAGGGCTTGAACACTGAAGCTTTCTTT.

The gene calls are TRBV9 and TRBJ1-1; D is possibly TRBD1 (5 bases). This CDR3 has 16 amino acids. Per germline, CDR1 SGDLS and CDR2 YYNGEE. Trimming stripped 0 bases from V and 4 bases from J, with 16 bases between. The CDR3 region has the DNA TGTGCCAGCAGCGTAGGCCTTGGGGGAATTGGCACTGAAGCTTTCTTT. Amino acid sequence: CASSVGLGGIGTEAFF.

The CDR3 coding sequence is TGTGCCAGCAGCTCTGAATTCTCTGGAAACACCATATATTTT. Protein: CASSSEFSGNTIYF. The rearrangement uses TRBV7-9 and TRBJ1-3; D unclear. The CDR3 covers 14 residues. V lost 4 bases and J lost 0, with 7 bases in between. Germline V gene data show CDR1 as SEHNR and CDR2 as FQNEAQ (reference sequence).